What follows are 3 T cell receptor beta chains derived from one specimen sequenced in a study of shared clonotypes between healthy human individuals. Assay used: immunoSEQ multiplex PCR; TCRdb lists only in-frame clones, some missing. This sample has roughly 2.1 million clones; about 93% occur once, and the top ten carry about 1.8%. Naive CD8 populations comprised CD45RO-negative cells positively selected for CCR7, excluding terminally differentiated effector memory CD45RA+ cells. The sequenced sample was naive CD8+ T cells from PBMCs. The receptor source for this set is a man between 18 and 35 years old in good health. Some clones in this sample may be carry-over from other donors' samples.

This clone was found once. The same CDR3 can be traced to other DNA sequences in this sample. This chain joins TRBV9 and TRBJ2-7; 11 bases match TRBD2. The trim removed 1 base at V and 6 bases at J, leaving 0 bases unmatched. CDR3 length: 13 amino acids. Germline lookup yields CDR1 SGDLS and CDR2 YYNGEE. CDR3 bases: TGTGCCAGCAGCGTAACTAGCGGGAGCGAGCAGTACTTC. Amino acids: CASSVTSGSEQYF.

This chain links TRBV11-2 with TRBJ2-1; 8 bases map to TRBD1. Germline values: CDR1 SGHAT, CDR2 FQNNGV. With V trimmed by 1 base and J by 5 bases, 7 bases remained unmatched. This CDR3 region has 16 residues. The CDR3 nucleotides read TGTGCCAGCAGCTTAGGTCCCGGGACAGGACACAATGAGCAGTTCTTC. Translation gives CASSLGPGTGHNEQFF.

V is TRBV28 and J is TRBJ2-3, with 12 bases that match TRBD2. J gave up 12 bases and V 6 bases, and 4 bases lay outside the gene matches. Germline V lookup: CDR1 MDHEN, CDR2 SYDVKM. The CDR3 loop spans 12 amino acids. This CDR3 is CASRDGLAGQYF. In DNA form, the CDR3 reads TGTGCCAGCAGAGACGGACTAGCGGGACAGTATTTT.